The rows below give T cell receptor beta chains drawn from one sample of a study of T cell responses to AZD1222 COVID-19 vaccine. Produced via immunoSEQ multiplex PCR; TCRdb's table is partial and in-frame only. Among approximately 84,000 clones listed, around 91% were seen once. This specimen consisted of peripheral blood, obtained 28 days after the second AZD1222 dose. These receptors were taken from an adult who received the AZD1222 COVID-19 vaccine. The CDR3 runs from the conserved cysteine through the conserved F or W. The D gene is left open where the match is weak. Expanded clones get a size class; other rows say once, few or many, or leave the size out.

abundance,j_gene,v_gene,d_gene,CDR3nt,CDR3aa
NA,TRBJ1-1,TRBV7-3,TRBD1,TGTGCCAGCAGATCACAGGGGGACACTGAAGCTTTCTTT,CASRSQGDTEAFF
NA,TRBJ2-4,TRBV7-2,TRBD2,TGTGCCAGCAGCCCCTCCACCGGGACTAGCGGGTGGCACATTCAGTACTTC,CASSPSTGTSGWHIQYF
NA,TRBJ2-1,TRBV9,TRBD2,TGTGCCAGCAGCGCACCGGGACTAGCGGGCAATGAGCAGTTCTTC,CASSAPGLAGNEQFF
NA,TRBJ1-5,TRBV7-2,NA,TGTGCCAGCAGCTTAATGCAGGAGGGCTTTCAGCCCCAGCATTTT,CASSLMQEGFQPQHF
NA,TRBJ2-2,TRBV7-2,TRBD2,TGTGCCAGCAGCTTTAAGACTAGCGGGACCGGGGAGCTGTTTTTT,CASSFKTSGTGELFF
NA,TRBJ1-5,TRBV30,NA,TGTGCCTGGAGTGCAGGGTTTGGCAATCAGCCCCAGCATTTT,CAWSAGFGNQPQHF
NA,TRBJ1-4,TRBV7-8,NA,TGTGCCAGCAGTTGGCTCAATGAAAAACTGTTTTTT,CASSWLNEKLFF
NA,TRBJ1-1,TRBV10-3,TRBD1,TGTGCCATCAGGACCGGGACAGGGGGTTCGGGAGGCGCTGAAGCTTTCTTT,CAIRTGTGGSGGAEAFF
NA,TRBJ1-3,TRBV18,NA,TGTGCCAGCTCACCACCGGGGTATTCCTCTGGAAACACCATATATTTT,CASSPPGYSSGNTIYF
NA,TRBJ1-5,TRBV27,NA,TGTGCCAGCAACGACAACAGGATCTGGCATTTT,CASNDNRIWHF
NA,TRBJ2-3,TRBV6-2/TRBV6-3,NA,TGTGCCAGCAGCCGGGACGTCACAGATACGCAGTATTTT,CASSRDVTDTQYF
once,TRBJ1-4,TRBV7-9,NA,TGTGCCAGCAGCGTTCGACAGGCAACTAATGAAAAACTGTTTTTT,CASSVRQATNEKLFF
NA,TRBJ2-1,TRBV7-3,TRBD2,TGTGCCAGCAGCTCCGGGACTAGCGGGATGAATGAGCAGTTCTTC,CASSSGTSGMNEQFF
NA,TRBJ2-1,TRBV5-1,NA,TGCGCCAGCAGCTTGGGCCCTAAGTGGCAGGGGGGAGACAATGAGCAGTTCTTC,CASSLGPKWQGGDNEQFF
NA,TRBJ2-7,TRBV5-1,NA,TGCGCCAGCAGCTTATCACCAGGGGAACGGTACTTC,CASSLSPGERYF
once,TRBJ1-2,TRBV6-6,NA,TGTGCCAGCAGTTACCGGCAGTTCGATGGCTACACCTTC,CASSYRQFDGYTF
NA,TRBJ2-6,TRBV7-9,NA,TGTGCCAGCAGCTTAGTCTACGGGGCCAACGTCCTGACTTTC,CASSLVYGANVLTF
NA,TRBJ1-3,TRBV7-3,NA,TGTGCCAGCAGCTTAAACTCTGGAAACACCATATATTTT,CASSLNSGNTIYF
NA,TRBJ1-5,TRBV19,TRBD1,TGTGCCAGTAGTATACTCGGGACAGGGCTAAGGGGTCAGCCCCAGCATTTT,CASSILGTGLRGQPQHF
NA,TRBJ1-5,TRBV2,NA,TGTGCCAGCACAGGGGTCCTCGATCAGCCCCAGCATTTT,CASTGVLDQPQHF
NA,TRBJ2-3,TRBV6-4,TRBD2,TGTGCCAGCTCTAGCGGGAGCACAGATACGCAGTATTTT,CASSSGSTDTQYF